Presented here are 4 T cell receptor beta chains from one specimen sequenced in a study of T cells after yellow fever vaccination. TCRdb re-analysed the 5' RACE reads in MiXCR, keeping a single row per CDR3 protein. The sample has approximately 600,000 distinct CDR3 sequences, 9% to 15% seen once. This specimen consisted of PBMCs, obtained on the day of the yellow fever booster vaccination. The receptor set was obtained from a man younger than 45 who received the YFV17D yellow fever vaccine.

This clonotype was observed a handful of times. The rearrangement joins TRBV20-1 to TRBJ2-5; TRBD2 matches 11 bases. Looked up from germline, CDR1 is DFQATT and CDR2 is SNEGSKA (reference sequence). CDR3 length: 15 amino acids. V shed 5 bases, J shed 1 base, and the junction held 6 bases outside the gene matches. The CDR3 sequence is CSALLAGGRQETQYF. In DNA, the CDR3 is TGCAGTGCTCTCCTAGCGGGAGGACGCCAAGAGACCCAGTACTTC.

The V call is TRBV12-3 or TRBV12-4, the J call TRBJ2-7; D perhaps matches TRBD2 (5 bases). The CDR3 has 14 amino acids. V was shortened by 3 bases and J by 5 bases, with 14 bases between the two germline ends. The CDR3 is CASSFSGSTDEQYF. The CDR3 DNA reads TGTGCCAGCAGTTTTAGTGGGAGTACAGACGAGCAGTACTTC.

This clonotype was seen more than once but under ten times. V is TRBV11-3 and J is TRBJ2-1; no clear D gene. This CDR3 region has 13 residues. V was trimmed by 6 bases and J by 4 bases, leaving 10 bases between them. Germline CDR1 is SGHNT and CDR2 is YENEEA. The CDR3, as DNA: TGTGCCAGCAGTGTAGAGCCATACAATGAGCAGTTCTTC. The encoded protein is CASSVEPYNEQFF.

CDR3 sequence reads: CASSSLAELGGTQYF. In nucleotides, the CDR3 is TGTGCCAGCAGTTCACTAGCGGAACTAGGGGGGACCCAGTACTTC. The chain employs TRBV12-3 or TRBV12-4 and TRBJ2-5, with 8 bases that match TRBD2. With V trimmed by 4 bases and J by 7 bases, 11 bases remained unmatched. The CDR3 contains 15 residues.